A selection of T cell receptor beta chains follows, all from one sample in a study of blood T cells in healthy people across ages. TCRdb reanalysed the 5' RACE reads using MiXCR and keeps one entry per CDR3 protein. The table records 800,000 to 950,000 distinct CDR3 sequences, 29% of them present only once. The sample was also linked to a second study, of T cells of mothers and their children.

What was sequenced was blood. These receptors were collected from a woman aged 35 to 49 in good health. CDR3s include the opening cysteine and the closing phenylalanine or tryptophan. The order of the fields is D gene, J gene, V gene, clone size, CDR3 DNA, CDR3 protein. D genes are given only for firm matches. Size is stated for part of the rows, as once, few or many counts, or as a class when the clone is expanded.

- TRBJ2-5 TRBV5-6 few TGTGCCAGCAGCTTGGCCAGAGGGGGTGTTTTGGAGACCCAGTACTTC CASSLARGGVLETQYF
TRBD1 TRBJ2-1 TRBV12-3/TRBV12-4 - TGTGCCAGCAGTTCTTCAGGTTTCGGGGACAGTGAGCAGTTCTTC CASSSSGFGDSEQFF
- TRBJ1-4 TRBV3-1 - TGTGCCAGCAGCTCCAGGGACGGGGGCAATGAAAAACTGTTTTTT CASSSRDGGNEKLFF
- TRBJ2-3 TRBV20-1 few TGCAGTGCTAGAAACCGACCCTGGGATACGCAGTATTTT CSARNRPWDTQYF
- TRBJ1-2 TRBV4-1 - TGCGCCAGCAGCCACCGGGACACTGGTCCAGGCGGTGGCTACACCTTC CASSHRDTGPGGGYTF
- TRBJ2-1 TRBV5-6 - TGTGCCAGCAGCTTGGTTGAGTCCGGGGGCAATGAGCAGTTCTTC CASSLVESGGNEQFF
- TRBJ2-7 TRBV6-2/TRBV6-3 few TGTGCCAGCAGTTACTCTATAGACAGGACCTCCTACGAGCAGTACTTC CASSYSIDRTSYEQYF
TRBD2 TRBJ2-3 TRBV12-3/TRBV12-4 - TGTGCCAGCAGTCTGACTAGCGGAGGCACAGATACGGAGTATTTT CASSLTSGGTDTEYF
TRBD2 TRBJ2-7 TRBV7-2 - TGTGCCAGCAGCTTCAGGGAGGGCGCCTACGAGCAGTACTTC CASSFREGAYEQYF
- TRBJ1-2 TRBV6-2/TRBV6-3 few TGTGCCAGCAGGCACCCCGACGGCACCTATGGCTACACCTTC CASRHPDGTYGYTF
- TRBJ2-3 TRBV5-1 - TGCGCCAGCAGCTGGACCGACCACACAGATACGCAGTATTTT CASSWTDHTDTQYF
TRBD1 TRBJ2-5 TRBV7-3 - TGTGCCAGCAGCCCAACCGGGACAGGGACAGAGACCCAGTACTTC CASSPTGTGTETQYF
- TRBJ2-5 TRBV21-1 - TGTGCCAGCAGCCCTCCGAGGGTCCAAGAGACCCAGTACTTC CASSPPRVQETQYF
- TRBJ2-3 TRBV27 many TGTGCCAGCAGTTTGCATAGGGGGATTAGCACAGATACGCAGTATTTT CASSLHRGISTDTQYF
- TRBJ2-5 TRBV18 many TGTGCCAGCTCACCAAGCCAAGGGCAGTTCAAAGAGACCCAGTACTTC CASSPSQGQFKETQYF
TRBD2 TRBJ2-3 TRBV28 - TGTGCCAGCAGTTTCCTGACTAGCGGGGGGCGGAGAGATACGCAGTATTTT CASSFLTSGGRRDTQYF
- TRBJ1-1 TRBV7-2 few TGTGCCAGCAGCATACAGGGAACAGGGTACACTGAAGCTTTCTTT CASSIQGTGYTEAFF
- TRBJ2-5 TRBV30 few TGTGCCTGGAGTGTTACCAGCCAAGAGACCCAGTACTTC CAWSVTSQETQYF
- TRBJ2-1 TRBV6-2/TRBV6-3 many TGTGCCAGTAGTTCCCAGGGTAATGAGCAGTTCTTC CASSSQGNEQFF
TRBD1 TRBJ1-1 TRBV5-4 - TGTGCCAGCAGCAGAACAGGGGCTCGGAACACTGAAGCTTTCTTT CASSRTGARNTEAFF
- TRBJ2-5 TRBV7-3 - TGTGCCAGCAGCTCGACCACACCCCCCTACAATGAGCAGTACTTC CASSSTTPPYNEQYF
TRBD1 TRBJ2-7 TRBV12-3/TRBV12-4 - TGTGCCAGCTACTCCGACAGGGGGCTCAGCGAGCAGTACTTC CASYSDRGLSEQYF
TRBD1 TRBJ2-1 TRBV28 many TGTGCCAGCAGTTATTGGACAGGGATCTACAATGAGCAGTTCTTC CASSYWTGIYNEQFF
- TRBJ2-5 TRBV7-9 many TGTGCCAGCAGCCTTATTCCGGGACCTAGGAAGACCCAGTACTTC CASSLIPGPRKTQYF
TRBD1 TRBJ2-7 TRBV30 - TGTGCCTGGAGTGATGGACAGGGGGGATCCTACGAGCAGTACTTC CAWSDGQGGSYEQYF
- TRBJ2-6 TRBV5-4 many TGTGCCAGCAGCCCCGCCGGCTCTGGGGCCAACGTCCTGACTTTC CASSPAGSGANVLTF
- TRBJ2-7 TRBV20-1 few TGCAGTGCTAGCCCCCCCCGGGAAGGGACCTACGAGCAGTACTTC CSASPPREGTYEQYF
TRBD2 TRBJ2-1 TRBV20-1 few TGCAGTGCTAGGAGCTCCGGGACTAGCGGGGGAAATGAGCAGTTCTTC CSARSSGTSGGNEQFF
- TRBJ2-7 TRBV12-3/TRBV12-4 few TGTGCCAGCAGTTTCCCGGGGGCCGGGTACGAGCAGTACTTC CASSFPGAGYEQYF
- TRBJ1-2 TRBV29-1 many TGCAGCGTTGAAGGGGGGCTCGACTATGGCTACACCTTC CSVEGGLDYGYTF
- TRBJ2-7 TRBV28 few TGTGCCAGTACTACATTACACTCCTACGAGCAGTACTTC CASTTLHSYEQYF
- TRBJ1-2 TRBV18 few TGTGCCAGCTCACCCCAGGACAGCAACTATGGCTACACCTTC CASSPQDSNYGYTF
- TRBJ2-1 TRBV5-1 - TGCGCCAGCAGCCAGGGGATGTCCTACAATGAGCAGTTCTTC CASSQGMSYNEQFF
TRBD1 TRBJ2-1 TRBV7-2 - TGTGCCAGCAGCTTAGTGTCCGGACAGGTTTACAATGAGCAGTTCTTC CASSLVSGQVYNEQFF
TRBD2 TRBJ2-1 TRBV4-1 many TGCGCCAGCAGCCGCGCGGGGGTGAGCTCCTACAATGAGCAGTTCTTC CASSRAGVSSYNEQFF
TRBD1 TRBJ2-7 TRBV20-1 many TGCAGTGCTAGATCCGACAGGGGGACCTACGAGCAGTACTTC CSARSDRGTYEQYF
- TRBJ2-7 TRBV5-1 - TGCGCCAGCAGCTTGGGGGACACGAGCGAGCAGTACTTC CASSLGDTSEQYF
- TRBJ2-1 TRBV18 - TGTGCCAGCTCACCGACGCAAGGGGAGAACAATGAGCAGTTCTTC CASSPTQGENNEQFF
TRBD1 TRBJ2-7 TRBV5-1 few TGCGCCAGGTGGACGGACAGGCTGTGCTCCTACGAGCAGTACTTC CARWTDRLCSYEQYF
- TRBJ1-1 TRBV6-4 many TGTGCCAGCAGTGACAGACAGAACACTGAAGCTTTCTTT CASSDRQNTEAFF
- TRBJ1-2 TRBV9 few TGTGCCAGCAGCTCCCCGCCAGGGGACTATGGCTACACCTTC CASSSPPGDYGYTF
- TRBJ2-7 TRBV28 - TGTGCCAGCAGAGTTACAAGCTCCTACGAGCAGTACTTC CASRVTSSYEQYF
- TRBJ2-3 TRBV27 few TGTGCCAGCAGTTCAATCCACACTAGCACAGATACGCAGTATTTT CASSSIHTSTDTQYF
- TRBJ2-3 TRBV4-2 few TGTGCCAGCAGCCAAGCGAGGGAGCCCGGCGGTGATACGCAGTATTTT CASSQAREPGGDTQYF
- TRBJ1-1 TRBV20-1 - TGCAGTGCTCCCGCACTCGTTAGTGGGACTGAAGCTTTCTTT CSAPALVSGTEAFF
- TRBJ2-3 TRBV29-1 few TGCAGCTCCTTTATACGCGATGGCGCAGATACGCAGTATTTT CSSFIRDGADTQYF
- TRBJ2-2 TRBV5-1 - TGCGCCAGCAGCTTGGCGCTTTTGACTAGTAACACCGGGGAGCTGTTTTTT CASSLALLTSNTGELFF
TRBD1 TRBJ1-1 TRBV28 few TGTGCCAGCAGACCCCTGTCGACAGGGCGGAACACTGAAGCTTTCTTT CASRPLSTGRNTEAFF
TRBD1 TRBJ2-7 TRBV29-1 many TGCAGCGTTGAAGGGGACAGGGACTCCTACGAGCAGTACTTC CSVEGDRDSYEQYF
- TRBJ1-1 TRBV28 few TGTGCCAGCAGTGGGCGGGGTATGAACACTGAAGCTTTCTTT CASSGRGMNTEAFF
TRBD1 TRBJ1-1 TRBV7-3 few TGTGCCAGCAACCTGACAGGGGGTGACACTGAAGCTTTCTTT CASNLTGGDTEAFF
- TRBJ1-2 TRBV9 - TGTGCCAGCAGACAAGACCTAATGGCGGGAGGAGGCTACACCTTC CASRQDLMAGGGYTF
TRBD2 TRBJ2-1 TRBV28 - TGTGCCAGCATCCTCAGCGGGGCCTCCTACAATGAGCAGTTCTTC CASILSGASYNEQFF
- TRBJ1-1 TRBV28 - TGTGCCAGCAGTGCATACAGTTTCCACACTGAAGCTTTCTTT CASSAYSFHTEAFF
TRBD2 TRBJ2-5 TRBV27 - TGTGCCAGCAGCTTAAGAGCGGGGGGGTGCCATGAGCAGTACTTC CASSLRAGGCHEQYF
TRBD1 TRBJ1-2 TRBV3-1 - TGTGCCAGCAGCCCAGAAATGGGACAGGGCTATGGCTACACCTTC CASSPEMGQGYGYTF
TRBD2 TRBJ2-3 TRBV6-2/TRBV6-3 once TGTGCCAGCAGTTACTCGCTCAGGGGACTAGCGGGAGCGGCAGATACGCAGTATTTT CASSYSLRGLAGAADTQYF
TRBD2 TRBJ2-5 TRBV2 - TGTGCCAGCAGGGCCCGCCTAGCGGAGACCCAAGAGACCCAGTACTTC CASRARLAETQETQYF